In this sample, the clone carrying this T cell receptor (beta chain) turned up a few times. Original analysis: Reference gene primer amplification in the assay estimated nucleated cell counts. Method: immunoSEQ multiplex PCR; TCRdb's copy keeps in-frame clones and lacks some. The DNA gave D and trimming, while V, J and clone size come from that table. The sample shows approximately 80,000 clones, around 85% of them seen only once. CDR1 is GTSNPN, CDR2 SVGIG, per germline (reference sequence). Trimming cost V 5 bases and J 6 bases; bases outside gene matches: 3. This CDR3 contains 12 residues. The data stem from a study of blood T cell repertoires in COVID-19. Study summary: Collection of acute and convalescent COVID-19 samples took place in the United States, Italy and Spain. T cells, B-cell-depleted T cells, or PBMCs provided the cDNA or gDNA that served as material.

Enrollment of patients from Seattle took place during active infection, with longitudinal follow-up. V and J are TRBV30 and TRBJ1-2; 10 bases match TRBD1. Input material: peripheral blood. The TCR originated in a man aged 45-65 years with COVID-19, enrolled during active disease. CDR3 residues: CAWEGTGDGYTF. DNA for the CDR3: TGTGCCTGGGAAGGGACAGGGGATGGCTACACCTTC.